The next 22 T cell receptor beta chains were all read from a single sample in a study of blood T cell repertoires in COVID-19 (dated by TCRdb to between 2020 and 2021). Library preparation employed the immunoSEQ multiplex PCR assay. In its TCRdb copy, this immuneACCESS table keeps in-frame sequences only and misses some clones. Where compared with another copy, unresolved V genes explain less than half of these, and the others have no known cause. The sample has around 150,000 clones on record, 86% of them singletons. The top ten clones comprise 0.99% of the sample. The sequencing sample was made of peripheral blood. These receptors originate from a man aged 18 to 30 with acute or convalescent COVID-19.

This clone was recorded a few times. The chain uses TRBV2 and TRBJ1-1; weak D call: TRBD1 (5 bases). Looked up from germline, CDR1 is SNHLY and CDR2 is FYNNEI. This CDR3 is built from 15 residues. V shed 2 bases and J shed 1 base, with 11 bases lying between them. The DNA of the CDR3 is TGTGCCAGCAGTGAAAGGGGCCAGGGGAACACTGAAGCTTTCTTT. It translates to CASSERGQGNTEAFF.

This clone occurred once. V is TRBV10-1 and J is TRBJ1-1, with D possibly being TRBD1 (5 bases). CDR1 is WNHNN, CDR2 SYGVQD, per germline (reference sequence). The CDR3 length is 14 residues. V was pared by 4 bases and J by 5 bases, with 14 bases between. The CDR3 DNA reads as TGCGCCAGCAGTGTGACCCCGCGGGGGACTGAAGCTTTCTTT. This translates into CASSVTPRGTEAFF.

The chain employs TRBV6-5 and TRBJ1-5, with a weak D call TRBD1 (5 bases). Trimming shortened V by 6 bases and J by 7 bases, and 16 bases separated the two germline ends. The germline gives CDR1 MNHEY, CDR2 SVGAGI. The CDR3 totals 14 residues. CDR3 in DNA: TGTGCCAGCAGCCCCGGGAGGGGAGGACAGCCCCAGCATTTT. It translates to CASSPGRGGQPQHF.

The chain has TRBV19 and TRBJ1-2, with no clear D. Trimming left V 3 bases short and J 7 bases short, with 9 bases between. CDR1 is LNHDA, CDR2 SQIVND, per germline (reference sequence). The CDR3 is 12 amino acids. The CDR3 loop reads CASSIGDSGYTF. The CDR3 nucleotides read TGTGCCAGTAGTATTGGCGACTCTGGCTACACCTTC.

V usage is TRBV13 and J usage is TRBJ2-7; 7 nucleotides match TRBD1. The CDR3 contains 15 residues. V trimming: 3 bases; J trimming: 5 bases; junction bases outside the gene matches: 10. Germline V gene sequence: CDR1 PRHDT, CDR2 FYEKMQ (reference sequence). CDR3 DNA sequence: TGTGCCAGCAGCTTCCAGCTTACAGGGGCGGACGAGCAGTACGTC. Translation: CASSFQLTGADEQYV.

The V gene is TRBV9, the J gene TRBJ2-1; 13 bases match TRBD2. The germline V gene has CDR1 SGDLS and CDR2 YYNGEE. CDR3 length: 17 residues. J gave up 6 bases and V 1 base, and 7 bases lay outside the gene matches. The CDR3 here is CASSVFGLAGEVNEQFF. The CDR3 DNA sequence: TGTGCCAGCAGCGTATTTGGACTAGCGGGGGAAGTCAATGAGCAGTTCTTC.

The genes are TRBV4-2 and TRBJ2-2, with 12 positions matching TRBD2. V lost 3 bases, J lost 9 bases, and 17 bases stayed unmatched. Germline lookup yields CDR1 LGHNA and CDR2 YNFKEQ. CDR3 size: 19 residues. The DNA of the CDR3 is TGTGCCAGCAGCCAGGGGGATTCACTAGGACTAGCGGGGCACCGGGAGCTGTTTTTT. Protein product: CASSQGDSLGLAGHRELFF.

This rearrangement joins TRBV7-8 to TRBJ1-5, with D unresolved. V was cut by 5 bases and J by 0 bases, with 17 bases left in between. This CDR3 spans 17 amino acids. In germline, CDR1 is SGHVS, CDR2 FQNEAQ. The CDR3 DNA sequence: TGTGCCAGCAGCCCACAGTCCTCGGCGTATAGCAATCAGCCCCAGCATTTT. Protein: CASSPQSSAYSNQPQHF.

This clone was seen a single time. The CDR3, as DNA: TGTGCCAGCAGACTAGAACAGGGAAACACTGAAGCTTTCTTT. This encodes CASRLEQGNTEAFF. The chain is built from TRBV2 and TRBJ1-1, with D possibly TRBD1 on 6 matching bases. The V and J ends lost 6 bases and 2 bases respectively, with 13 bases between them. CDR1 is SNHLY and CDR2 is FYNNEI in the germline V gene. This CDR3 has 14 residues.

The V and J genes are TRBV7-3 and TRBJ1-1, with unresolved D. This CDR3 is 14 amino acids long. Germline CDR1 and CDR2: SGHTA and FQGTGA. Trimming took 1 base from V and 0 from J, leaving 6 bases between them. The CDR3 bases are TGTGCCAGCAGCTTAATGCGGCTGAACACTGAAGCTTTCTTT. Translation: CASSLMRLNTEAFF.

This clone appeared once. The rearrangement uses TRBV2 and TRBJ1-1, with 9 bases aligning to TRBD1. Trimming removed 3 bases from V and 1 base from J; junction bases left unmatched: 6. This CDR3 is built from 16 residues. CDR1 and CDR2 from the germline V gene are SNHLY and FYNNEI. The CDR3 DNA follows: TGTGCCAGCAGTGAGAACAGGGGGCTGGGGAACACTGAAGCTTTCTTT. It codes for CASSENRGLGNTEAFF.

The chain uses TRBV11-1 and TRBJ2-1; TRBD2 is a possible D gene (6 bases). Germline V gene lookup returns CDR1 SGHAT and CDR2 FQDESV (reference sequence). V was pared by 4 bases and J by 12 bases, with 13 bases between. The CDR3 has 12 residues. CDR3 sequence (DNA): TGTGCCAGCAGCTCGGGAGAATGGGGGCAGTTCTTC. This codes for CASSSGEWGQFF.

The V gene is TRBV9, the J gene TRBJ1-3; TRBD1 matches 7 bases. From germline, CDR1 is SGDLS and CDR2 YYNGEE. Losses at the gene ends were 4 bases for V and 0 bases for J; bases not matched to a gene: 10. This CDR3 contains 17 residues. Here the CDR3 reads CASSPRTGVSSGNTIYF. CDR3 nucleotide sequence: TGTGCCAGCAGCCCGCGGACAGGCGTTAGCTCTGGAAACACCATATATTTT.

The DNA for the CDR3 is TGTGCCAGCAGCTTTTCGGGGGGCAATCAGCCCCAGCATTTT. Amino acids: CASSFSGGNQPQHF. J is TRBJ1-5 and V is TRBV7-9; D perhaps matches TRBD1 (5 bases). Germline V gene data show CDR1 as SEHNR and CDR2 as FQNEAQ (reference sequence). V lost 3 bases to trimming and J lost 2 bases, with 8 bases between them. The CDR3 has 14 amino acids. The complete variable domain, with remaining parts taken from reference TRBV7-9 and TRBJ1-5, reads DTGVSQNPRHKITKRGQNVTFRCDPISEHNRLYWYRQTLGQGPEFLTYFQNEAQLEKSRLLSDRFSAERPKGSFSTLEIQRTEQGDSAMYLCASSFSGGNQPQHFGDGTRLSIL.

The chain uses TRBV5-1 and TRBJ1-1; D might be TRBD1 (5 bases). The V end was cut by 6 bases, the J end by 6 bases, with 18 bases between. This CDR3 spans 14 amino acids. The germline CDR1 and CDR2 sequences are SGHRS and YFSETQ. This CDR3 reads CASTHTNSQAEAFF. In nucleotides, the CDR3 is TGCGCCAGCACCCACACGAACTCACAGGCTGAAGCTTTCTTT.

This clone was found a few times. The rearrangement uses TRBV29-1 and TRBJ1-1; D perhaps matches TRBD1 (5 bases). Germline CDR1 and CDR2: SQVTM and ANQGSEA. Trimming cost V 7 bases and J 10 bases, with 19 bases left between them. CDR3 size: 12 residues. This chain's CDR3 is CSGTRQLVGAFF. As DNA, the CDR3 is TGCAGCGGCACAAGACAGCTCGTAGGAGCTTTCTTT.

V and J are TRBV6-5 and TRBJ1-5, with D unresolved. V lost 0 bases, J lost 5 bases, and 8 bases lay in between. The CDR3 consists of 14 residues. Per the germline V gene, CDR1 is MNHEY and CDR2 is SVGAGI. The CDR3 loop is CASSYSRHYQPQHF. The CDR3 DNA is TGTGCCAGCAGTTACTCGAGACATTATCAGCCCCAGCATTTT.

The chain employs TRBV6-6 and TRBJ1-5; 9 bases are a match to TRBD1. After removal of 0 bases from V and 6 bases from J, the junction contained 6 bases not matched to a gene. Per germline, CDR1 MNHNY and CDR2 SVGAGI (reference sequence). The CDR3 loop spans 16 amino acids. DNA for the CDR3: TGTGCCAGCAGTTACTCGAGGGACAGGGAGCGTCAGCCCCAGCATTTT. It specifies CASSYSRDRERQPQHF.

The CDR3, as DNA: TGTGCCAGCAGCCAGTCCCAGCGAGATAATTCACCCCTCCACTTT. It specifies CASSQSQRDNSPLHF. The chain recombines TRBV3-1 (or the pseudogene TRBV3-2) with TRBJ1-6; the D is unclear. The V gene lost 3 bases and the J gene lost 5 bases, with 11 bases spanning the gap. The CDR3 length is 15 residues. CDR1 and CDR2 (germline): LGHDT, YNNKEL (reference sequence).

This clone has a single count. The V and J genes are TRBV30 and TRBJ2-5; TRBD2 agrees at 15 bases. Germline loops: CDR1 GTSNPN, CDR2 SVGIG (reference sequence). With 1 base clipped from V and 2 bases from J, the junction kept 2 bases outside the gene matches. The CDR3 has 16 residues. The DNA for the CDR3 is TGTGCCTGGAGTGCCGGGACTAGCGGGGGGCAAGAGACCCAGTACTTC. This translates into CAWSAGTSGGQETQYF. The variable domain in full, completed from reference TRBV30 and TRBJ2-5, reads SQTIHQWPATLVQPVGSPLSLECTVEGTSNPNLYWYRQAAGRGLQLLFYSVGIGQISSEVPQNLSASRPQDRQFILSSKKLLLSDSGFYLCAWSAGTSGGQETQYFGPGTRLLVL.

The chain employs TRBV11-2 and TRBJ2-1; 7 bases fit TRBD2. Germline values: CDR1 SGHAT, CDR2 FQNNGV. This CDR3 comprises 14 residues. V dropped 3 bases and J dropped 3; count of bases not matched to a gene: 2. DNA of the CDR3: TGTGCCAGCAGCTTGGGGACTAACTACAATGAGCAGTTCTTC. This codes for CASSLGTNYNEQFF.

The chain has TRBV19 and TRBJ1-1; D unresolved. This CDR3 is 14 amino acids long. Trimming stripped 5 bases from V and 3 bases from J, with 13 bases between. Looked up from germline, CDR1 is LNHDA and CDR2 is SQIVND (reference sequence). CDR3 residues: CASSWGEKDTEAFF. The CDR3 DNA is TGTGCCAGTAGTTGGGGAGAGAAGGACACTGAAGCTTTCTTT.